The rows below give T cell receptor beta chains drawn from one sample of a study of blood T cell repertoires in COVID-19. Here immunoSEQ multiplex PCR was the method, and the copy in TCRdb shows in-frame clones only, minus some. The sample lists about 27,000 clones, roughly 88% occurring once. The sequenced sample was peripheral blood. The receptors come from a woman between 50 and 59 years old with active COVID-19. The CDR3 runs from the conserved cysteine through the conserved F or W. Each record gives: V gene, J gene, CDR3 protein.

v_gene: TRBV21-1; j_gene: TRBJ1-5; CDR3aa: CASSKTPRVGSSQHF
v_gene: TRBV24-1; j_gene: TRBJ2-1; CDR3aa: CATSDLRLAGGNEQFF
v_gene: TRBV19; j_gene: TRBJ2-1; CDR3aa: CASRPSGAGSSEQFF
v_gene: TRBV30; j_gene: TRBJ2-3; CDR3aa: CAWSLGQGYRDTQYF
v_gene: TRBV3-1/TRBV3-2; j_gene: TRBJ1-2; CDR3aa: CASSQTGDNYGYTF
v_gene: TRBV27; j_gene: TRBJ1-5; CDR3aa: CASSLGSGKGAPSHSNQPQHF
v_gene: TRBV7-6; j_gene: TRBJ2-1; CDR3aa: CASSPRALAGGPGYNEQFF
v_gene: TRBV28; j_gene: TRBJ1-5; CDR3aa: CASSPPQGLQPQHF
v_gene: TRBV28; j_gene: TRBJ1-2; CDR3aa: CASSLWGRTGVHGYTF
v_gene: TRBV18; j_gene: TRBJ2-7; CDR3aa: CASSPLAVYEQYF
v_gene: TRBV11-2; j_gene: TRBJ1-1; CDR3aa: CASSLEGTGLSTEAFF
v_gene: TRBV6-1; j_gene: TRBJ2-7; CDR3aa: CASSEPAGKVYEQYF
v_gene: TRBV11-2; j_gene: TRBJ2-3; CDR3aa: CATQAGGSTDTQYF
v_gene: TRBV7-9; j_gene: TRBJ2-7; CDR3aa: CASSLWRDRGNEQYF
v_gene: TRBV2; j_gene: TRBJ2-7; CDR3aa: CASSNDGEQYF
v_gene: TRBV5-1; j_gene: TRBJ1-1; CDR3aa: CASSPTTWAGTEAFF
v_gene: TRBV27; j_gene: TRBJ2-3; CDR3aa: CASSPGQGWGTDTQYF
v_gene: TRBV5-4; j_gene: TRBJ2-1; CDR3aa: CASSLGGGSSTYNEQFF
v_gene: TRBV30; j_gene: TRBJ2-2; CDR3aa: CAWRASGTRTGELFF
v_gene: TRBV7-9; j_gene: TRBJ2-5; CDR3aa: CASSSSLQETQYF
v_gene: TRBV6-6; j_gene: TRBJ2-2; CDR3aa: CASSPMDRGPQGTGELFF
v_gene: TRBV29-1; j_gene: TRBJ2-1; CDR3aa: CTSGRSYNEQFF
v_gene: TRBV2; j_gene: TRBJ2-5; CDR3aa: CASTTRAAQQETQYF
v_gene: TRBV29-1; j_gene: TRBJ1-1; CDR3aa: CSVRGGWMGEAFF
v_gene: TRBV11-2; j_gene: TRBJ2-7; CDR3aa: CASSSQGTSGIPTYEQYF
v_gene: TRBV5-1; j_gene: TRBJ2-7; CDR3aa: CASSPRQATYEQYF
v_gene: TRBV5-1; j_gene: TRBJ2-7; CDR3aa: CASSLGPGETYEQYF
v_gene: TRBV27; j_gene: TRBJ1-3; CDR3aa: CASSLAGFRSGNTIYF
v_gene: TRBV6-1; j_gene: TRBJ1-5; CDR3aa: CASSETRQGNQPQHF
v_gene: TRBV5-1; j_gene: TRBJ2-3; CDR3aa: CASSLGLAQSTDTQYF
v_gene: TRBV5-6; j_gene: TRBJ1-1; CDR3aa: CASSLKVHRGTEAFF
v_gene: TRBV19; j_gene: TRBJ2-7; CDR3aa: CASSLGLGLAYEQYF
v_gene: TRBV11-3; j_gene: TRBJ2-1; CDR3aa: CASSSFGNNEQFF
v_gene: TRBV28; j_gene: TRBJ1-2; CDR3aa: CASRQGVYGYTF
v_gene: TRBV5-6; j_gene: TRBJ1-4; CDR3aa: CASSFRQGGREKLFF
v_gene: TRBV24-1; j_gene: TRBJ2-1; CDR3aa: CATSDGRAYNEQFF
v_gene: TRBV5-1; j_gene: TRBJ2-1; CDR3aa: CASKERRTYNEQFF
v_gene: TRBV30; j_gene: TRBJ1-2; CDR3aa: CAWTAGAPYGYTF
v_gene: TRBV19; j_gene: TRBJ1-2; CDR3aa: CASSMPGRGHYGYTF
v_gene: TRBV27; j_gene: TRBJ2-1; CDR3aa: CASSLPSGREQFF
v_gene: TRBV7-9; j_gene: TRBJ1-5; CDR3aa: CASSPATGNQPQHF
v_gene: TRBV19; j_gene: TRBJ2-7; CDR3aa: CASSLRTSGRAATYEQYF
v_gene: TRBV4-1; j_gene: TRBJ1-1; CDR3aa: CASSQGRGQTNTEAFF
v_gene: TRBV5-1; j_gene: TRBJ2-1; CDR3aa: CASSLGAKSEQFF
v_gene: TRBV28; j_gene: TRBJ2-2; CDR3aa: CASTVLGAGGPNTGELFF
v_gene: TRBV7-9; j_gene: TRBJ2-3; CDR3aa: CASSLESSTDTQYF
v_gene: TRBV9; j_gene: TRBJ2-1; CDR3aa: CASSVASSGRAGNEQFF
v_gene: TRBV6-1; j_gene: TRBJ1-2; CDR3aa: CASSEMVQGGGYTF
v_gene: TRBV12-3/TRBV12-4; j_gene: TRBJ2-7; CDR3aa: CASSLGDYEQYF
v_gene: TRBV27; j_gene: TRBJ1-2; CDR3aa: CASSLGIGGDYTF
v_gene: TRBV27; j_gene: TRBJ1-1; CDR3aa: CASSIGGGGAEAFF
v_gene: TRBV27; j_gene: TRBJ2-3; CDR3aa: CASSLMGLDTQYF
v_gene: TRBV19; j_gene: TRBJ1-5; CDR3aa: CASSMIPQGGQPQHF
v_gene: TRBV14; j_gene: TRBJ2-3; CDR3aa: CASSQDTTPTDTQYF
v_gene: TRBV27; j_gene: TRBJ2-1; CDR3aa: CASSALEANEQFF
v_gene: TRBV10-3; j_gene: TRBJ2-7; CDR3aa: CAITGTSGSEEQYF
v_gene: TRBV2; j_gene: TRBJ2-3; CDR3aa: CASRRLAGDTQYF
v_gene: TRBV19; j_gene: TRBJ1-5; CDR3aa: CASSMAGSNQPQHF
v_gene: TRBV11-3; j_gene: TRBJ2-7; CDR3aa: CASSLGRGGPYEQYF
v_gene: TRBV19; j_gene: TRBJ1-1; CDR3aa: CASSTRGANTEAFF